A single sample is the source of the 26 T cell receptor beta chains below, sequenced in a study of T cell clones after liver transplantation (dated by TCRdb to between 2017 and 2020). The library was obtained by the immunoSEQ multiplex PCR assay. The table comes from immuneACCESS by way of TCRdb, which keeps in-frame sequences with V and J called. Part of the clones is missing from these tables; in studies checked, under half for an unresolved V gene and the rest for unknown reasons. The table for this sample lists 85,000 to 110,000 clones; roughly 80% of them were counted only once. The ten largest make up approximately 3% of the sample. Sequencing was performed on CD4+ T cells from blood, taken approximately 50 months after liver transplant. The receptors were sampled from a human patient who received a liver transplant. After a transplant, some of the T cells may come from the graft donor.

The chain is built from TRBV5-1 and TRBJ1-4; D is uncertain. Germline V gene data show CDR1 as SGHRS and CDR2 as YFSETQ. V gave up 4 bases and J gave up 8 bases, with 9 bases separating them. This CDR3 is built from 12 residues. The DNA for the CDR3 is TGCGCCAGCAGCCCGGGCCTCGAAAAACTGTTTTTT. It encodes CASSPGLEKLFF.

This clone appeared a single time. The V and J genes are TRBV6-5 and TRBJ1-2, with D tentatively TRBD1 (6 bases). Germline lookup yields CDR1 MNHEY and CDR2 SVGAGI. V shed 6 bases and J shed 2 bases, with 10 bases lying between them. The CDR3 is 13 amino acids. The DNA of the CDR3 is TGTGCCAGCAGCCCGACAGGAAACTATGGCTACACCTTC. Protein sequence: CASSPTGNYGYTF.

This chain links TRBV6-6 with TRBJ2-4; 8 bases map to TRBD1. The CDR3 consists of 16 residues. The ends lost 5 bases at V and 0 bases at J; junction bases unmatched: 6. CDR1 and CDR2 from the germline V gene are MNHNY and SVGAGI (reference sequence). The CDR3 sequence: CASSPGQAVAKNIQYF. The CDR3 DNA sequence: TGTGCCAGCAGTCCGGGACAGGCAGTAGCCAAAAACATTCAGTACTTC.

This chain joins TRBV7-2 and TRBJ1-4, with 8 bases identical to TRBD1. The J segment lost 14 bases and the V segment lost 5 bases, leaving 10 bases of the junction unmatched. CDR1 and CDR2 (germline): SGHTA, FQGNSA. The CDR3 is made up of 13 amino acids. CDR3 region: CASSPRQGNGLFF. The CDR3 bases are TGTGCCAGCAGCCCTCGACAGGGGAACGGGCTGTTTTTT.

This sequence joins TRBV5-4 and TRBJ1-1; D uncertain. Trimming cost V 0 bases and J 5 bases, with 5 bases left between them. Germline V lookup: CDR1 SGHNT, CDR2 YYREEE (reference sequence). The CDR3 is 12 amino acids. The CDR3 DNA is TGTGCCAGCAGCTTGGGAAGGACTGAAGCTTTCTTT. The encoded protein is CASSLGRTEAFF.

The chain uses TRBV7-2 and TRBJ2-1, with TRBD2 matching over 11 bases. V shed 1 base and J 2 bases; nucleotides not matched to a gene: 1. CDR3 length: 16 amino acids. In germline, CDR1 is SGHTA, CDR2 FQGNSA. CDR3 sequence (DNA): TGTGCCAGCAGCTTAGGTAGCGGGAGGGCCTACAATGAGCAGTTCTTC. Translating gives CASSLGSGRAYNEQFF.

The chain combines TRBV7-2 with TRBJ2-1; 8 bases align to TRBD2. Germline trimming cut 5 bases from V and 8 bases from J; bases unmatched to any gene: 11. The germline CDR1 and CDR2 sequences are SGHTA and FQGNSA. The CDR3 extends over 15 amino acids. The CDR3 is CASSPRGGAMYEQFF. The CDR3 DNA reads TGTGCCAGCAGCCCCCGGGGGGGGGCGATGTATGAGCAGTTCTTC. Based on the CDR3 plus reference TRBV7-2 and TRBJ2-1, the full variable domain is GAGVSQSPSNKVTEKGKDVELRCDPISGHTALYWYRQSLGQGLEFLIYFQGNSAPDKSGLPSDRFSAERTGGSVSTLTIQRTQQEDSAVYLCASSPRGGAMYEQFFGPGTRLTVL.

The table lists this clone with a few counts. The rearrangement links TRBV15 to TRBJ1-5, with TRBD1 as a possible D gene (6 bases). The CDR3 sequence is 14 residues long. The V gene's germline CDR1 is LNHNV and CDR2 YYDKDF (reference sequence). Trimming pared 1 base from V and 6 bases from J, leaving 10 bases between. CDR3 residues: CATSRVTGLQPQHF. The CDR3 DNA reads as TGTGCCACCAGCAGAGTTACAGGGCTTCAGCCCCAGCATTTT.

Concerning this clone: The germline gene is not matched at one end of the junction; a read error may be the cause. This rearrangement joins TRBV2 to TRBJ2-6; a possible D gene is TRBD2 (6 bases). Germline CDR1 SNHLY, CDR2 FYNNEI. This CDR3 contains 14 residues. The CDR3 DNA reads as TGTGCCTGCAGCCGAGGACTAGGGGCCAACGTCCTGACTTTC. Protein: CACSRGLGANVLTF.

V gene TRBV30 combines with J gene TRBJ1-4; the D is unclear. The CDR3 runs to 16 residues. The germline V gene has CDR1 GTSNPN and CDR2 SVGIG (reference sequence). V was shortened by 0 bases and J by 8 bases, with 19 bases between the two germline ends. The chain's CDR3 is CAWSVANSGRNEKLFF. The CDR3 DNA follows: TGTGCCTGGAGTGTGGCAAACTCCGGGAGGAACGAAAAACTGTTTTTT.

This clone turned up a few times. The J gene is TRBJ1-1, the V gene TRBV10-3; possibly TRBD1 for D (6 bases). The germline V gene encodes CDR1 ENHRY and CDR2 SYGVKD. CDR3 length: 14 amino acids. V lost 3 bases and J lost 2, with 10 bases in between. CDR3 bases: TGTGCCATCAGTGACAAACAGGGTAACACTGAAGCTTTCTTT. It yields the protein CAISDKQGNTEAFF.

V and J are TRBV5-1 and TRBJ1-1, with D possibly being TRBD1 (6 bases). CDR1 is SGHRS, CDR2 YFSETQ, per germline. The CDR3 runs 16 residues. V was cut by 0 bases and J by 2 bases, with 14 bases left in between. CDR3 in DNA: TGCGCCAGCAGCTTGGCCAGGGGTGTGGGAAACACTGAAGCTTTCTTT. Amino acids: CASSLARGVGNTEAFF.

The CDR3 region has the DNA TGTGCCTGGAGTGTAGCAGGGGGAGGCAATCAGCCCCAGCATTTT. Its translation: CAWSVAGGGNQPQHF. The V call is TRBV30, the J call TRBJ1-5; TRBD1 agrees at 7 bases. This CDR3 comprises 15 residues. Germline V gene data show CDR1 as GTSNPN and CDR2 as SVGIG (reference sequence). Trimming took 0 bases from V and 2 from J; bases not matched to a gene: 4.

The J gene is TRBJ2-5, the V gene TRBV29-1; D not resolved. The length of the CDR3 is 14 residues. The ends were cut back, 4 bases at V and 0 bases at J, with 12 bases in the middle. The germline gives CDR1 SQVTM, CDR2 ANQGSEA. The CDR3 loop reads CSVVPINYQETQYF. The CDR3 region has the DNA TGCAGCGTTGTACCAATTAACTACCAAGAGACCCAGTACTTC. Using reference TRBV29-1 and TRBJ2-5 for the parts outside the CDR3, the full variable domain is SAVISQKPSRDICQRGTSLTIQCQVDSQVTMMFWYRQQPGQSLTLIATANQGSEATYESGFVIDKFPISRPNLTFSTLTVSNMSPEDSSIYLCSVVPINYQETQYFGPGTRLLVL.

J is TRBJ2-3 and V is TRBV12-5; no firm D call. The CDR3 runs to 13 residues. Trimming took 6 bases from V and 9 from J, leaving 16 bases between them. Looked up from germline, CDR1 is LGHNT and CDR2 is FRNRAP. Here the CDR3 DNA reads TGTGCTAGTGGCCCTTTACGTGGAACCACGCAGTATTTT. This encodes CASGPLRGTTQYF.

V gene TRBV27 combines with J gene TRBJ2-1; 9 bases are a match to TRBD2. The J segment lost 3 bases and the V segment lost 8 bases, leaving 5 bases of the junction unmatched. This CDR3 is built from 14 residues. The germline CDR1 and CDR2 sequences are MNHEY and SMNVEV (reference sequence). DNA for the CDR3: TGTGCCAGCGCGACTAGCGGTTTCTACAATGAGCAGTTCTTC. It specifies CASATSGFYNEQFF.

This chain connects TRBV28 to TRBJ1-2; possible D gene TRBD1, 6 bases. Germline V gene data show CDR1 as MDHEN and CDR2 as SYDVKM. Trimming took off 7 bases at V and 4 bases at J, with 13 bases between the two ends. The CDR3 has 13 residues. CDR3 nucleotide sequence: TGTGCCAGCAATTTCAGGGGCTTCTATGGCTACACCTTC. It translates to CASNFRGFYGYTF.

The chain is built from TRBV5-6 and TRBJ1-1; 9 positions match TRBD1. CDR1 and CDR2 from the germline V gene are SGHDT and YYEEEE. The length of the CDR3 is 12 residues. V gave up 5 bases and J gave up 6 bases; unmatched junction bases: 2. CDR3 region: CASRDRGSEAFF. The CDR3 DNA reads TGTGCCAGCAGGGACAGGGGATCTGAAGCTTTCTTT.

The chain has TRBV7-8 and TRBJ2-7; D not resolved. CDR1 and CDR2 from the germline V gene are SGHVS and FQNEAQ. The CDR3 contains 17 residues. The germline V and J ends were trimmed by 4 bases and 0 bases, with 19 bases remaining between them. The CDR3 loop is CASSSPQVSLLSYEQYF. The CDR3 coding sequence is TGTGCCAGCAGCTCGCCCCAAGTGTCGCTTCTCTCCTACGAGCAGTACTTC.

CDR3 nucleotide sequence: TGTGCCAGCAGCTTATCTGGGGGCGTTTATAGCAATCAGCCCCAGCATTTT. Encoded protein: CASSLSGGVYSNQPQHF. The V gene is TRBV7-7, the J gene TRBJ1-5; D possibly corresponds to TRBD1 (6 bases). The CDR3 is 17 amino acids. Germline V gene sequence: CDR1 SSHAT, CDR2 FNYEAQ (reference sequence). V lost 2 bases, J lost 0 bases, and 14 bases lay in between.

V and J are TRBV18 and TRBJ2-7; D is tentatively TRBD1 or TRBD2 (6 bases each). There are 15 residues in the CDR3. Germline values: CDR1 KGHSH, CDR2 LQKENI. The V end lost 2 bases, the J end lost 3 bases, and 14 bases lay between the germline ends. The CDR3 spells CASSPARDISYEQYF. CDR3 sequence (DNA): TGTGCCAGCTCACCAGCGCGGGACATCAGCTACGAGCAGTACTTC.

The rearrangement uses TRBV5-4 and TRBJ1-4, with 12 bases matching TRBD1. The CDR3 sequence is 17 residues long. Germline CDR1 reads SGHNT; CDR2 reads YYREEE (reference sequence). V shed 2 bases and J 8 bases; nucleotides not matched to a gene: 10. In DNA form, the CDR3 reads TGTGCCAGCAGCTTCCGGGACAGGGGGCCATTAGGAGAAAAACTGTTTTTT. Its protein product is CASSFRDRGPLGEKLFF.

The chain combines TRBV6-5 with TRBJ2-7; D remains unclear. Germline CDR1 reads MNHEY; CDR2 reads SVGAGI. V lost 6 bases, J lost 2 bases, and 14 bases lay in between. The CDR3 is made up of 14 amino acids. In DNA, the CDR3 is TGTGCCAGCAGCTCCCCAGGACGGACCTACGAGCAGTACTTC. Translating gives CASSSPGRTYEQYF.

The chain couples TRBV18 to TRBJ2-1; 13 bases align to TRBD2. After removal of 10 bases from V and 8 bases from J, the junction contained 11 bases not matched to a gene. The germline V gene has CDR1 KGHSH and CDR2 LQKENI. This CDR3 contains 15 residues. The CDR3 DNA reads TGTGCCACTCTCAGGGGGACTAGCGGGACAGATGAGCAGTTCTTC. It codes for CATLRGTSGTDEQFF.

The rearrangement uses TRBV19 and TRBJ2-1; D is unresolved. The CDR3 loop spans 13 amino acids. Germline V lookup: CDR1 LNHDA, CDR2 SQIVND (reference sequence). V dropped 5 bases and J dropped 10 bases, with 15 bases sitting between them. As DNA, the CDR3 is TGTGCCAGTAGTTTCCGGGCCTTCGGGGAGCAGTTCTTC. The encoded protein is CASSFRAFGEQFF.

The CDR3 sequence is CASSCGTRPSTTNEKLFF. DNA for the CDR3: TGTGCCAGCAGTTGTGGGACAAGACCTTCCACAACTAATGAAAAACTGTTTTTT. The V and J genes are TRBV27 and TRBJ1-4; tentative D call: TRBD1 (6 bases). This CDR3 is 18 amino acids long. In germline, CDR1 is MNHEY, CDR2 SMNVEV (reference sequence). The V end was cut by 4 bases, the J end by 0 bases, with 18 bases between. Based on the CDR3 plus reference TRBV27 and TRBJ1-4, the full variable domain is EAQVTQNPRYLITVTGKKLTVTCSQNMNHEYMSWYRQDPGLGLRQIYYSMNVEVTDKGDVPEGYKVSRKEKRNFPLILESPSPNQTSLYFCASSCGTRPSTTNEKLFFGSGTQLSVL.